The 2 T cell receptor beta chains presented below share a single source sample, sequenced in a study of blood T cell repertoires in COVID-19. Sequencing used immunoSEQ multiplex PCR; TCRdb keeps in-frame clones, though not all of them. Among under 200,000 clones, roughly 84% were seen once, and the ten largest hold roughly 3%. The sample was peripheral blood. The receptors here all came from a human donor with acute or convalescent COVID-19. The donor label of this sample is uncertain.

The chain has TRBV3-1 (or the pseudogene TRBV3-2) and TRBJ2-1; D perhaps matches TRBD1 (6 bases). Germline values: CDR1 LGHDT, CDR2 YNNKEL (reference sequence). Trimming shortened V by 2 bases and J by 0 bases, and 17 bases separated the two germline ends. This CDR3 contains 18 residues. The CDR3 DNA reads TGTGCCAGCAGCCAACCGTTACAGGGTCGGAGCTCCTACAATGAGCAGTTCTTC. This sequence encodes CASSQPLQGRSSYNEQFF.

The CDR3 here is CAWGGPGQGVSPLHF. CDR3 in DNA: TGTGCCTGGGGTGGGCCGGGACAGGGAGTTTCACCCCTCCACTTT. The V gene is TRBV30, the J gene TRBJ1-6, with 9 bases lining up with TRBD1. CDR1 is GTSNPN, CDR2 SVGIG, per germline (reference sequence). This CDR3 has 15 residues. The V and J ends lost 5 bases and 9 bases, in that order; junction bases with no gene match: 11.